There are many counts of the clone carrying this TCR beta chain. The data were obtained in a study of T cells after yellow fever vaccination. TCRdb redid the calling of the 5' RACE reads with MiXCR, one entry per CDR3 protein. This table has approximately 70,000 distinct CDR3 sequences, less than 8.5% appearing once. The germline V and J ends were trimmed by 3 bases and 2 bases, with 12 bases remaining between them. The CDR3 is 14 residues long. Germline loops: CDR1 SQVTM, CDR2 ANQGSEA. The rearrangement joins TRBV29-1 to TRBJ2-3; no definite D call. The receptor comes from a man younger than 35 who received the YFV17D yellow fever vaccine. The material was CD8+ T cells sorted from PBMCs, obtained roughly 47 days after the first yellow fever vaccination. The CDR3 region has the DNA TGCAGCGTTGACTTCGACGGAAACACAGATACGCAGTATTTT. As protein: CSVDFDGNTDTQYF.